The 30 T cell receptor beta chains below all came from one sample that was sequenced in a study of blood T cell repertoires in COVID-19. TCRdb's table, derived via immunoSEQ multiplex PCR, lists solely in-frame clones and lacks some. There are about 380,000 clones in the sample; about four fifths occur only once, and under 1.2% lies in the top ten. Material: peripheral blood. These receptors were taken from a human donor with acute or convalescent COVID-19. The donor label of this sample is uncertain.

The CDR3 nucleotides are TGTGCCAGCGGCATATACGAGCAGTACTTC. Protein: CASGIYEQYF. V gene TRBV6-5 combines with J gene TRBJ2-7; D call uncertain. The CDR3 is 10 amino acids. From germline, CDR1 is MNHEY and CDR2 SVGAGI. V was pared by 8 bases and J by 4 bases, with 6 bases between.

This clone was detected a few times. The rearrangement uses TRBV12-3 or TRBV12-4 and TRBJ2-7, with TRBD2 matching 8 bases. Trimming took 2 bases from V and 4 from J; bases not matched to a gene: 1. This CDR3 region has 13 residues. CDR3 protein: CASSLSGGYEQYF. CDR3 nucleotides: TGTGCCAGCAGTTTATCGGGAGGGTACGAGCAGTACTTC.

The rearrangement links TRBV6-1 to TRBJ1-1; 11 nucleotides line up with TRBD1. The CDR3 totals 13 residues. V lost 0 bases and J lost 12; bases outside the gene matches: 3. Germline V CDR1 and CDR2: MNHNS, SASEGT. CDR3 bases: TGTGCCAGCAGTGAAGCGCGGGACAGGGGGACTTTCTTT. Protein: CASSEARDRGTFF.

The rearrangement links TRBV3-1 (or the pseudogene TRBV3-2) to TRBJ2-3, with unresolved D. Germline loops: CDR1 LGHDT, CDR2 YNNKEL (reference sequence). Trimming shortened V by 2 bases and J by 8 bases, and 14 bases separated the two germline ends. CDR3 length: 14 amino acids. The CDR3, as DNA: TGTGCCAGCAGCCAAATGTCCGGTTTCGGTACGCAGTATTTT. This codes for CASSQMSGFGTQYF.

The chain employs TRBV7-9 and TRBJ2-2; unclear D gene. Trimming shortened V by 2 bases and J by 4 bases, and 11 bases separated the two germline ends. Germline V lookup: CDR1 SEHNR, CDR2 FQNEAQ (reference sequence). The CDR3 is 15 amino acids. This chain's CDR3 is CASSLLPTGTGELFF. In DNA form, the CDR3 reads TGTGCCAGCAGCTTACTACCAACGGGCACCGGGGAGCTGTTTTTT. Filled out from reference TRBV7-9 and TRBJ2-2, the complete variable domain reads DTGVSQNPRHKITKRGQNVTFRCDPISEHNRLYWYRQTLGQGPEFLTYFQNEAQLEKSRLLSDRFSAERPKGSFSTLEIQRTEQGDSAMYLCASSLLPTGTGELFFGEGSRLTVL.

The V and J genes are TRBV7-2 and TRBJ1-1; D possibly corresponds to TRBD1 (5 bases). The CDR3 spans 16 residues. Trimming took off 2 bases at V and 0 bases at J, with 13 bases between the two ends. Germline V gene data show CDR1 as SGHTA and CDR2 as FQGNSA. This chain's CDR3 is CASSLIFGAVNTEAFF. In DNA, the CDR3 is TGTGCCAGCAGCTTAATATTTGGGGCAGTGAACACTGAAGCTTTCTTT.

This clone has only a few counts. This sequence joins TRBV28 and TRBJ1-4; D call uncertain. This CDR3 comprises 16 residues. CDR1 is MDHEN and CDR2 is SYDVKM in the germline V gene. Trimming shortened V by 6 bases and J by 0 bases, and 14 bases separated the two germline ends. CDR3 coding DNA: TGTGCCAGCAGCCGATTAAGGCAGGCAACTAATGAAAAACTGTTTTTT. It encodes CASSRLRQATNEKLFF.

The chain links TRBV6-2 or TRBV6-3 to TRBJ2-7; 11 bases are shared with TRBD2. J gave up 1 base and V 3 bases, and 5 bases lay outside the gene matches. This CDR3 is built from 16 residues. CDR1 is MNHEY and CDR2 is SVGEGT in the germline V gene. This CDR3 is CASSYPRLAGSYEQYF. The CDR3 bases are TGTGCCAGCAGTTATCCCCGACTAGCGGGATCCTACGAGCAGTACTTC.

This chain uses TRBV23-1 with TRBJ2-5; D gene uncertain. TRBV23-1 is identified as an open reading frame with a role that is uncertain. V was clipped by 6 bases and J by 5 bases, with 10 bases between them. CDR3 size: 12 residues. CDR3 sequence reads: CASRPAEETQYF. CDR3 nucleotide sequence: TGCGCCAGCAGGCCCGCCGAGGAGACCCAGTACTTC.

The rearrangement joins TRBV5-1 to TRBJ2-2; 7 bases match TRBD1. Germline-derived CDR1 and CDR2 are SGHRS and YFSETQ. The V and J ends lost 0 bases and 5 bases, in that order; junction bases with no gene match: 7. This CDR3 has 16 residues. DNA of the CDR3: TGCGCCAGCAGCTTGGTACGGACAGGATTAACCGGGGAGCTGTTTTTT. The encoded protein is CASSLVRTGLTGELFF.

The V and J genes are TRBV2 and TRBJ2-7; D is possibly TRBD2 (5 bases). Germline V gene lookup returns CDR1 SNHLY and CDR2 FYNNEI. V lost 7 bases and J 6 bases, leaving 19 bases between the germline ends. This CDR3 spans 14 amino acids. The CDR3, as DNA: TGTGCCAGCAAGCCGGGAACCGACTCCATCGAGCAGTACTTC. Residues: CASKPGTDSIEQYF.

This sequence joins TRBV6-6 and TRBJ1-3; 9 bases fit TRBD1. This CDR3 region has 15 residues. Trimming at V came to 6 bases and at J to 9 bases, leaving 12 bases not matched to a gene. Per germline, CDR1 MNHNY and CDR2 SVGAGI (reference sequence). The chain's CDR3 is CASSITGGGGSTIYF. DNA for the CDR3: TGTGCCAGCAGCATAACAGGGGGCGGAGGTAGCACCATATATTTT.

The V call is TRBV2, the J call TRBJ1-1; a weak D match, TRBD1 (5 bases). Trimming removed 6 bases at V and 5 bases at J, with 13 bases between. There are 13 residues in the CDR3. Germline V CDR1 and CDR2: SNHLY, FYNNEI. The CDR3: CASRPQVGTEAFF. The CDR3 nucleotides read TGTGCCAGCAGACCACAGGTGGGGACTGAAGCTTTCTTT.

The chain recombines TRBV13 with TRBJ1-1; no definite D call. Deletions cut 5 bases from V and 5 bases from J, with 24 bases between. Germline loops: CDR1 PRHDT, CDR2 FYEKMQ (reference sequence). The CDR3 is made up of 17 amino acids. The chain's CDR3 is CASSPFPLQERGTEAFF. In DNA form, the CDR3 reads TGTGCCAGCAGCCCTTTCCCACTTCAGGAGAGAGGGACTGAAGCTTTCTTT.

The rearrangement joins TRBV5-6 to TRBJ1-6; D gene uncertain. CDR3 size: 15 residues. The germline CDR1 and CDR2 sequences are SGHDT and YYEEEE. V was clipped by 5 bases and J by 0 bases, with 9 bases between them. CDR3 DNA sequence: TGTGCCAGCAGAGGCGGCAGCTCCTATAATTCACCCCTCCACTTT. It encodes CASRGGSSYNSPLHF.

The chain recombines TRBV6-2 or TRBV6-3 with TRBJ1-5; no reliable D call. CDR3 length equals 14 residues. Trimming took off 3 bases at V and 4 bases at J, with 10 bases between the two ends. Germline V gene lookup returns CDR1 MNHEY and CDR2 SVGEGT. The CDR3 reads CASSYPTQNQPQHF. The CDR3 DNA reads TGTGCCAGCAGTTATCCGACACAGAATCAGCCCCAGCATTTT.

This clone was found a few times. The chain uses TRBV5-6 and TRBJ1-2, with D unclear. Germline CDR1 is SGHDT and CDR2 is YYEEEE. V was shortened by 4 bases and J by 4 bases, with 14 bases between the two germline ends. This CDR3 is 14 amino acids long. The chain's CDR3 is CASSKRRSFYGYTF. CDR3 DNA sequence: TGTGCCAGCAGCAAAAGACGGAGCTTCTATGGCTACACCTTC.

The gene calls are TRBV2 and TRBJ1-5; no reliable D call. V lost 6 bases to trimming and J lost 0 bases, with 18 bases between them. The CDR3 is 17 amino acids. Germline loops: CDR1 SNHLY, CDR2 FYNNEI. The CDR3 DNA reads TGTGCCAGCAGGGAGGCGGTCGGGTTCTATAGCAATCAGCCCCAGCATTTT. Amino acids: CASREAVGFYSNQPQHF.

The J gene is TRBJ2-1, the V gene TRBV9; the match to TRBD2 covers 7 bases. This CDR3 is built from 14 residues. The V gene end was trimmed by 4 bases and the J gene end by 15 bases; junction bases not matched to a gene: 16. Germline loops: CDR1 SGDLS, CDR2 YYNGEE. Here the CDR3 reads CASSRGDGAPSAFF. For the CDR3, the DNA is TGTGCCAGCAGCCGGGGGGACGGAGCGCCCAGTGCGTTCTTC.

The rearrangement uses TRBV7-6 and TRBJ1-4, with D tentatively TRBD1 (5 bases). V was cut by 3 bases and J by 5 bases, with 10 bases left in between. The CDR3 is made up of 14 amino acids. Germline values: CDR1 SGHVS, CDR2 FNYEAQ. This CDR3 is CASSFGGINEKLFF. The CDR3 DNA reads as TGTGCCAGCAGCTTCGGGGGGATCAATGAAAAACTGTTTTTT.

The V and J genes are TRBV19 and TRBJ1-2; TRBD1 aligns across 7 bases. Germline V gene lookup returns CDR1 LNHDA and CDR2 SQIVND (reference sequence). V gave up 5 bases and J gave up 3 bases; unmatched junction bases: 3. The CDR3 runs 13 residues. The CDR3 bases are TGTGCCAGTAGTCAAGGGGGCTACTATGGCTACACCTTC. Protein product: CASSQGGYYGYTF.

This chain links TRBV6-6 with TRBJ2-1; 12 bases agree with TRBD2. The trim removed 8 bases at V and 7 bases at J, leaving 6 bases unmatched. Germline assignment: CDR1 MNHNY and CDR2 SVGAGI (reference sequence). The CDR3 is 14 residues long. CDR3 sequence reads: CASLTSGRSNEQFF. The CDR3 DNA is TGTGCCAGCCTGACTAGCGGGAGATCAAATGAGCAGTTCTTC.

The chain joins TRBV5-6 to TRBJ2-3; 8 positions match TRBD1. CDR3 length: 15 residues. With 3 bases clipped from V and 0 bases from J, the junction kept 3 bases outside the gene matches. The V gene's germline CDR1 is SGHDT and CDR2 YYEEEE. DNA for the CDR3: TGTGCCAGCAGCTACAGGACAGGGAGCACAGATACGCAGTATTTT. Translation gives CASSYRTGSTDTQYF.

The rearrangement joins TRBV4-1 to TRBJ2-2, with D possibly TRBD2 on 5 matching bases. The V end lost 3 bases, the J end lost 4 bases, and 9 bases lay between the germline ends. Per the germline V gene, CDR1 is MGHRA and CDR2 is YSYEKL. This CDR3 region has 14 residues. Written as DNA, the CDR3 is TGCGCCAGCAGCCAGGACTCCCCCACCGGGGAGCTGTTTTTT. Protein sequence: CASSQDSPTGELFF.

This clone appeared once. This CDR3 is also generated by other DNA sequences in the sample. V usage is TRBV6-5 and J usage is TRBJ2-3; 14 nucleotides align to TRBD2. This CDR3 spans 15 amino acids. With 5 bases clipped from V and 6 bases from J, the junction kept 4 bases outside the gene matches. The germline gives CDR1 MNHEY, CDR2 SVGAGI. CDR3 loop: CASSTGTSGSDTQYF. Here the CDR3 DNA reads TGTGCCAGCAGTACCGGGACTAGCGGGAGTGATACGCAGTATTTT.

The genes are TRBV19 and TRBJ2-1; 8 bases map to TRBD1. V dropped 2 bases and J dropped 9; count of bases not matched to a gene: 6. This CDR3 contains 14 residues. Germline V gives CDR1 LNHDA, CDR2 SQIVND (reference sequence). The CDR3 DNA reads TGTGCCAGTAGTATATCCAGGGGGCTTGGTGAGCAGTTCTTC. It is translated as CASSISRGLGEQFF.

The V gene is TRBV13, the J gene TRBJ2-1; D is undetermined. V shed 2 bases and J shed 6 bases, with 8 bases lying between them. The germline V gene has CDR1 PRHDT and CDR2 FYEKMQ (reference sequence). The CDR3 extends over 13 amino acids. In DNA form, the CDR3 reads TGTGCCAGCAGCTTACCGGGTGTCAATGAGCAGTTCTTC. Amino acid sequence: CASSLPGVNEQFF. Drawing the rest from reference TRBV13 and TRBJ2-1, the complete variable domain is AAGVIQSPRHLIKEKRETATLKCYPIPRHDTVYWYQQGPGQDPQFLISFYEKMQSDKGSIPDRFSAQQFSDYHSELNMSSLELGDSALYFCASSLPGVNEQFFGPGTRLTVL.

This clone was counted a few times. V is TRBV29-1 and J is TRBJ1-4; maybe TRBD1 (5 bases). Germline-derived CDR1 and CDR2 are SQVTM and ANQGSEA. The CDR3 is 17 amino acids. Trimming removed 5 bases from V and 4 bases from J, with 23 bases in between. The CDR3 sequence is CSVRGRATGGGNEKLFF. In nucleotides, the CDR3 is TGCAGCGTTCGCGGCAGGGCCACGGGCGGCGGTAATGAAAAACTGTTTTTT. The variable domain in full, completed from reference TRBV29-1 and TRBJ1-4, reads SAVISQKPSRDICQRGTSLTIQCQVDSQVTMMFWYRQQPGQSLTLIATANQGSEATYESGFVIDKFPISRPNLTFSTLTVSNMSPEDSSIYLCSVRGRATGGGNEKLFFGSGTQLSVL.

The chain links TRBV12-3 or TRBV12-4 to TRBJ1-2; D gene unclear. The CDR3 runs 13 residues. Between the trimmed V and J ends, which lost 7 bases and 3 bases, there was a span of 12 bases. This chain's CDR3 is CASNRGIHYGYTF. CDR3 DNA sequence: TGTGCCAGCAACCGCGGGATACACTATGGCTACACCTTC.

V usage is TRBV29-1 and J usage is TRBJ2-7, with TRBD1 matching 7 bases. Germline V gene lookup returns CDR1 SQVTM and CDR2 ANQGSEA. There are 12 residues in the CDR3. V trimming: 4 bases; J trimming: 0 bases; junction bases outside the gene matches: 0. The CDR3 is CSVGDSSYEQYF. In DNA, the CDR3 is TGCAGCGTTGGGGACAGCTCCTACGAGCAGTACTTC.